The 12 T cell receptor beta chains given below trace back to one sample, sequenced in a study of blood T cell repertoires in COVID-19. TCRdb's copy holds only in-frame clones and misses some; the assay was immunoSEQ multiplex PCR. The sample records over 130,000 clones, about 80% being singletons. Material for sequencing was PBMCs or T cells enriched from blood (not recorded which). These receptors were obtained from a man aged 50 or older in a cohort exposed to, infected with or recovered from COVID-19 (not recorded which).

The CDR3 nucleotides read TGCGCCAGCAGCCTAGCCGGACTAGCGGGAAAGTCCTACGAGCAGTACTTC. Its protein product is CASSLAGLAGKSYEQYF. The V and J genes are TRBV10-2 and TRBJ2-7, with 12 bases that match TRBD2. V dropped 6 bases and J dropped 1; count of bases not matched to a gene: 10. Germline lookup yields CDR1 WSHSY and CDR2 SAAADI. The CDR3 length is 17 residues.

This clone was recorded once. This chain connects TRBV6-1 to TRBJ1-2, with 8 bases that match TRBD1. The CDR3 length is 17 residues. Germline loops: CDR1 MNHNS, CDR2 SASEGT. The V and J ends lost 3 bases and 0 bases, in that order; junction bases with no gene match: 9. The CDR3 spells CASSDRTGTGTNYGYTF. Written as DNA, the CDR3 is TGTGCCAGCAGTGATAGAACCGGGACAGGTACTAACTATGGCTACACCTTC.

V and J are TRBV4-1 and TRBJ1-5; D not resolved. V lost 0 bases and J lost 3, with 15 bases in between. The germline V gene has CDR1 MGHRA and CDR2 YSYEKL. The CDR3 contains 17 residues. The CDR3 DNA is TGCGCCAGCAGCCAAGAGTTTGTGTGGCGGCCCAATCAGCCCCAGCATTTT. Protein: CASSQEFVWRPNQPQHF.

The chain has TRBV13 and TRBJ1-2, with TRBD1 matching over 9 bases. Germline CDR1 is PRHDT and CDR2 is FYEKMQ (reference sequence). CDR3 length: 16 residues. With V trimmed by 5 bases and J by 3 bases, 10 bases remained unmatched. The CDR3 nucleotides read TGTGCCAGCAGCCCCCGGACAGGGGTTGACGACTATGGCTACACCTTC. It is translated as CASSPRTGVDDYGYTF.

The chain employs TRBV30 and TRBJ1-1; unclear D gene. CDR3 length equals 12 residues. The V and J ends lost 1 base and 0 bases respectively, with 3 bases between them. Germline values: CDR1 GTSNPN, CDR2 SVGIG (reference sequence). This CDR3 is CAWSDMNTEAFF. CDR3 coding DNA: TGTGCCTGGAGTGACATGAACACTGAAGCTTTCTTT.

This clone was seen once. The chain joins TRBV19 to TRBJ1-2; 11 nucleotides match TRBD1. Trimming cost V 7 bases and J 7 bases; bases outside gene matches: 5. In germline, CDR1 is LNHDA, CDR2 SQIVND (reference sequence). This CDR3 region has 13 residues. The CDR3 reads CASTEDRGPGYTF. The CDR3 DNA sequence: TGTGCCAGTACCGAGGACAGGGGGCCTGGCTACACCTTC.

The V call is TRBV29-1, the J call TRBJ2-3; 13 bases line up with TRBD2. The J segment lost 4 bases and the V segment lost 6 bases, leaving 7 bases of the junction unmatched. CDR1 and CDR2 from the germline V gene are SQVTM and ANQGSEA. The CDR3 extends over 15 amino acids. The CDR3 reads CSVGTSGTRADTQYF. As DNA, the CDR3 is TGCAGCGTCGGGACTAGCGGGACTCGTGCAGATACGCAGTATTTT.

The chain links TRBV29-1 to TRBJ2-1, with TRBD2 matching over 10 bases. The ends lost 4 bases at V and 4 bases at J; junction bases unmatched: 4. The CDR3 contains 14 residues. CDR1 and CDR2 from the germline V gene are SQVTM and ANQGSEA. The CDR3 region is CSVVGTSVYNEQFF. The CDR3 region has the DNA TGCAGCGTTGTTGGGACTAGCGTGTACAATGAGCAGTTCTTC.

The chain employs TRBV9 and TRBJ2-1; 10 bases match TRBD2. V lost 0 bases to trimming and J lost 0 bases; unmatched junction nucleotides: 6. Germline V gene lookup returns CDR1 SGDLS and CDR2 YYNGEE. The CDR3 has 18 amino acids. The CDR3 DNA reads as TGTGCCAGCAGCGTAGGGCTAGCGGGGGCTAGCTCCTACAATGAGCAGTTCTTC. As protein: CASSVGLAGASSYNEQFF.

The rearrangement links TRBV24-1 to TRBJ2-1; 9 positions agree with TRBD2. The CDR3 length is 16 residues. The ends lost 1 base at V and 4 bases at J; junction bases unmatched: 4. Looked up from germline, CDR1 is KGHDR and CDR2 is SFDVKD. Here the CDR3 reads CATSDLGLAGYNEQFF. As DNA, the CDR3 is TGTGCCACCAGTGATTTAGGTCTAGCGGGGTACAATGAGCAGTTCTTC.

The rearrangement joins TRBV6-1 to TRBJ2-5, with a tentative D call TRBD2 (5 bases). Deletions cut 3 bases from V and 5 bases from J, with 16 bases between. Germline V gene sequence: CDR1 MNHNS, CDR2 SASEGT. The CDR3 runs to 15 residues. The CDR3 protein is CASSEDGIGLETQYF. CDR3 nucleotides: TGTGCCAGCAGTGAGGACGGGATCGGTTTGGAGACCCAGTACTTC.

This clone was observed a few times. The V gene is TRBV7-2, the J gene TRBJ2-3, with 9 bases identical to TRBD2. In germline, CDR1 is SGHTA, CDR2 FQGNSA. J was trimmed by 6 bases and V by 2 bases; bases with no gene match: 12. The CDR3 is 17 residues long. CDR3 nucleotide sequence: TGTGCCAGCAGCTTATGGTTAGCGGGAGCCCCCGGGGATACGCAGTATTTT. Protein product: CASSLWLAGAPGDTQYF.